A selection of T cell receptor beta chains follows, all from one sample in a study of Graves' ophthalmopathy and Graves' hyperthyroidism. One entry per CDR3 protein results from TCRdb running MiXCR on the multiplex PCR reads. The sample holds hundreds of thousands of distinct CDR3 sequences; around 20% are singletons and the top ten take roughly 3%. The sequenced material came from peripheral blood. These receptors were collected from a woman aged 18-29 years with stable Graves' hyperthyroidism. Each CDR3 is given with its conserved first and last residue. Each record gives: CDR3 length, V gene, J gene, CDR3 protein.

12	TRBV2	TRBJ2-3	CASREGMDTQYF
16	TRBV7-2	TRBJ2-7	CASSPIAREKGYEQYF
17	TRBV12-3/TRBV12-4	TRBJ2-5	CASSLAGLALNQETQYF
15	TRBV6-5	TRBJ1-3	CASSYGASGGNTIYF
14	TRBV4-1	TRBJ2-5	CASSHEIGQETQYF
15	TRBV6-5	TRBJ2-7	CASSYGLAASYEQYF
16	TRBV7-9	TRBJ2-5	CASSQPRTSAIETQYF
15	TRBV28	TRBJ1-1	CASSLGGQLNTEAFF
13	TRBV6-1	TRBJ1-1	CASRFRGNTEAFF
15	TRBV11-2	TRBJ2-5	CASSFKSGVQETQYF
11	TRBV2	TRBJ2-7	CASSEGAEQYF
12	TRBV30	TRBJ1-1	CAWTRVLGEAFF
18	TRBV6-2/TRBV6-3	TRBJ2-6	CASSSPGQKRSGANVLTF
14	TRBV2	TRBJ2-5	CASTVGRNQETQYF
12	TRBV20-1	TRBJ1-1	CSARMRDTEAFF
16	TRBV12-3/TRBV12-4	TRBJ1-6	CASSLEDDREFFPLHF
16	TRBV30	TRBJ1-1	CAWSVQPGRGNTEAFF
15	TRBV6-1	TRBJ1-1	CASSTYQGIGTEAFF
17	TRBV2	TRBJ1-1	CANQGTGGRGVNTEAFF
14	TRBV29-1	TRBJ1-2	CSARLRQGHDGYTF
12	TRBV20-1	TRBJ2-5	CSALSEEQTQYF
13	TRBV27	TRBJ1-1	CASSDLITLEAFF
15	TRBV9	TRBJ2-5	CASSTSTSIGETQYF
16	TRBV15	TRBJ1-2	CATSTAPGRGSYGYTF
15	TRBV20-1	TRBJ1-1	CSALRRQVMDTEAFF
14	TRBV2	TRBJ2-7	CATLPGTGVYEQYF
13	TRBV12-3/TRBV12-4	TRBJ2-5	CASIRGVGETQYF
13	TRBV2	TRBJ1-2	CASRRQGERGYTF
13	TRBV28	TRBJ2-7	CASVTGGAYEQYF
15	TRBV11-1	TRBJ2-5	CASSLGLLGGETQYF
16	TRBV7-2	TRBJ1-6	CASSLAGQGNNSPLHF
14	TRBV12-3/TRBV12-4	TRBJ2-7	CASSFREGQDEQYF
12	TRBV6-5	TRBJ2-7	CASPSSGYEQYF
15	TRBV6-2/TRBV6-3	TRBJ1-5	CASRKTQGTGQPQHF
16	TRBV28	TRBJ1-1	CASRPLGGRMNTEAFF
15	TRBV6-5	TRBJ2-7	CASMGLRDSSYEQYF
13	TRBV25-1	TRBJ2-7	CASSDRVRYEQYF
14	TRBV6-2/TRBV6-3	TRBJ1-1	CASSYISTDREAFF
13	TRBV6-2/TRBV6-3	TRBJ1-2	CASSYSTQRGYTF
18	TRBV13	TRBJ2-5	CASSLFSYTGRGQETQYF
13	TRBV2	TRBJ2-7	CASSQGLGLPELF
13	TRBV29-1	TRBJ2-2	CSVGSGHTGELFF
14	TRBV6-1	TRBJ1-2	CASLPGGVNYGYTF
15	TRBV30	TRBJ2-2	CAWSTTWGNTGELFF
15	TRBV15	TRBJ2-4	CATSSIQGVKNIQYF
15	TRBV30	TRBJ2-5	CAWSAGQGARETQYF
15	TRBV20-1	TRBJ1-6	CSASRGRTENSPLHF
12	TRBV18	TRBJ2-7	CASSPRGNEQYF
18	TRBV24-1	TRBJ2-2	CATSDSNLAGVGTGELFF
13	TRBV5-1	TRBJ1-2	CASTRGGPFGYTF
16	TRBV27	TRBJ2-7	CASSPPTSGSFHEQYF
12	TRBV29-1	TRBJ1-2	CSVVLSVEGYTF
14	TRBV30	TRBJ1-5	CAWSRGSDYQPQHF
13	TRBV12-3/TRBV12-4	TRBJ1-2	CASRRTDLYGYTF
15	TRBV5-1	TRBJ2-5	CASSTRQGARETQYF
13	TRBV20-1	TRBJ1-5	CSARDRGRALQHF
13	TRBV28	TRBJ1-2	CASSDRTGYGYTF
14	TRBV28	TRBJ2-7	CASRPGGTPYEQYF
14	TRBV27	TRBJ1-2	CASSFTGQGGGRTF
12	TRBV12-3/TRBV12-4	TRBJ1-2	CASSALNYGYTF